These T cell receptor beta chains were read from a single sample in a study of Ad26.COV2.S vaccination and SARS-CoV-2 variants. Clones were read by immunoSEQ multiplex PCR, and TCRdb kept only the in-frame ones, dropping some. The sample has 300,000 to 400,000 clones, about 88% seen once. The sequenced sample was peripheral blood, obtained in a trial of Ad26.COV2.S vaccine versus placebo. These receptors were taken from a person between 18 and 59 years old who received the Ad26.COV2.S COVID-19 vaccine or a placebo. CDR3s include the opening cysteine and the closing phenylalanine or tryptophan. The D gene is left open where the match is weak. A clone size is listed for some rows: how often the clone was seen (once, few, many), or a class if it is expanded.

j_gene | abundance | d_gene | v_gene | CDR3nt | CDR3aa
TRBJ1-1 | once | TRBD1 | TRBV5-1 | TGCGCCAGCAGCGGACAGGGAGTGTCTGAAGCTTTCTTT | CASSGQGVSEAFF
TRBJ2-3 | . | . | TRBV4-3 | TGCGCCAGCAGCCAAGAGATGCTTCCAGATACGCAGTATTTT | CASSQEMLPDTQYF
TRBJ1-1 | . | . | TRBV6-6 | TGTGCCAGCAGTGAGGTGAACACTGAAGCTTTCTTT | CASSEVNTEAFF
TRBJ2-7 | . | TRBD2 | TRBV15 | TGTGCCACCAGCGGTGGCGGGGGGGCCGGGTACGAGCAGTACTTC | CATSGGGGAGYEQYF
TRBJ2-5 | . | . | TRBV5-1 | TGCGCCAGCAGCTTAACTAGAGGGTTTCGAGAGACCCAGTACTTC | CASSLTRGFRETQYF
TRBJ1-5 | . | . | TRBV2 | TGTGCCAGCAGTGGACAGTTTAGCAATCAGCCCCAGCATTTT | CASSGQFSNQPQHF
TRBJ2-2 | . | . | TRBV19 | TGTGCCAGTAGTAAAGGGGTCACCGGGGAGCTGTTTTTT | CASSKGVTGELFF
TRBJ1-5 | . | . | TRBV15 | TGTGCCACCAGCAGAGGGGGGACATATCAGCCCCAGCATTTT | CATSRGGTYQPQHF
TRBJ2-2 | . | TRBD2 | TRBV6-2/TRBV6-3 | TGTGCCAGCAGTTACGGGTCTAGCGGACGCACCGGGGAGCTGTTTTTT | CASSYGSSGRTGELFF
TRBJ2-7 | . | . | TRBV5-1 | TGCGCCAGCAGCTTCTTTGGGAATAGTGGTCACGAGCAGTACTTC | CASSFFGNSGHEQYF
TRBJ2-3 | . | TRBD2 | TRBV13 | TGTGCCAGCAGCACCTTAAGGGGGACTAGCGGGACTAGCACAGATACGCAGTATTTT | CASSTLRGTSGTSTDTQYF
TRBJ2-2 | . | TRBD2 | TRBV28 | TGTGCCAGCAGTTTGACTAGCGGGGTCCAGAACACCGGGGAGCTGTTTTTT | CASSLTSGVQNTGELFF
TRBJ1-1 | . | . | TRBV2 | TGTGCCAGCAGTGAGGGGGGAGCGAACACTGAAGCTTTCTTT | CASSEGGANTEAFF
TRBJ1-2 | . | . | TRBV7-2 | TGTGCCAGCAGCCCCTTTGCGGCGTGGGTCGGCTACACCTTC | CASSPFAAWVGYTF
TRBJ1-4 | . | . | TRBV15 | TGTGCCACCAGCAGAGCTAGGGTTGTTGGGGAAAAACTGTTTTTT | CATSRARVVGEKLFF
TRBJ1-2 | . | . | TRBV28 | TGTGCCAGCAGAGGGGGGATTGGGGGTGGCTACACCTTC | CASRGGIGGGYTF
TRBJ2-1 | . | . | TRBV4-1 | TGCGCCAGCAGCCAGTGGCCCCACAATGAGCAGTTCTTC | CASSQWPHNEQFF
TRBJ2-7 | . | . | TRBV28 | TGTGCCAGCAGTTGGAGGCTGGGACCCGGCGGCTACGAGCAGTACTTC | CASSWRLGPGGYEQYF
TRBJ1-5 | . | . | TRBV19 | TGTGCCAGTAGTATGCGGGGAAGCAATCAGCCCCAGCATTTT | CASSMRGSNQPQHF
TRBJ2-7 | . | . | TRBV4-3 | TGCGCCAGCAGCCAAGATTGGGGCAGGGAGAGTCGCGACGAGCAGTACTTC | CASSQDWGRESRDEQYF
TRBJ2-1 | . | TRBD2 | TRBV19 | TGTGCCAGTAGTTCCTCGGGACTAGCGGGAACGAGCTCCTACAATGAGCAGTTCTTC | CASSSSGLAGTSSYNEQFF
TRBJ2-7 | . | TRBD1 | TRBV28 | TGTGCCAGCAGTTTGGGTCAGGGGGACAGGGAGCAGTACTTC | CASSLGQGDREQYF
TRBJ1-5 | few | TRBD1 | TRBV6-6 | TGTGCCAGCAGTCCGTCACAGGGGGATCAGCCCCAGCATTTT | CASSPSQGDQPQHF
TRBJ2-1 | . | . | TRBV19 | TGTGCCAGTAGTATTGGTGCTAGGGCCTCCTACAATGAGCAGTTCTTC | CASSIGARASYNEQFF
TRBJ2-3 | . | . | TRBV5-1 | TGCGCCAGCAGGGAGGGGGCCACAGATACGCAGTATTTT | CASREGATDTQYF
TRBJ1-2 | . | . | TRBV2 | TGTGCCGGAACGAAAGGGGCCGCTAACTATGGCTACACCTTC | CAGTKGAANYGYTF
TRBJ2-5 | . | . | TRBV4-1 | TGCGCCAGCAGCCAAGATCCCGGTCAAGAGACCCAGTACTTC | CASSQDPGQETQYF
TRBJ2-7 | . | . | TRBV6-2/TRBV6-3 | TGTGCCAGCAGCCCACGCTGGGGACCCTACGAGCAGTACTTC | CASSPRWGPYEQYF
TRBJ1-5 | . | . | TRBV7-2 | TGTGCCAGCAGCTCACCCCCGTCTTGGGCCCAGCATTTT | CASSSPPSWAQHF
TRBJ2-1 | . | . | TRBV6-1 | TGTGCCAGCAGCCGTTTTAGTCTAGATGAGCAGTTCTTC | CASSRFSLDEQFF
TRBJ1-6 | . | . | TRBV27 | TGTGCCAGCAGTTTATCAGGGGAGAATAATTCACCCCTCCACTTT | CASSLSGENNSPLHF
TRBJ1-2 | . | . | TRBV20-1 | TGCAGTGCTAGTCTGGTAGGGGAGGGCTACACCTTC | CSASLVGEGYTF
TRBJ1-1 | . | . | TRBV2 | TGTGCCAGCAGTGACCAGGGGCCTGAAGCTTTCTTT | CASSDQGPEAFF
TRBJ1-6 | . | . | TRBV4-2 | TGTGCCAGCAGCCGGGACGGGACGGTCACCTCCTATAATTCACCCCTCCACTTT | CASSRDGTVTSYNSPLHF
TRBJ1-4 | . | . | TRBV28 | TGTGCCAGCGGCAGGGGAAGTGAAAAACTGTTTTTT | CASGRGSEKLFF
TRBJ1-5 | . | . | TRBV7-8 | TGTGCCAGCAGCTCCCAAATTGGACAGCCCCAGCATTTT | CASSSQIGQPQHF
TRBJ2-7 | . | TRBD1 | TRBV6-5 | TGTGCCAGCAGTTACGCGCCAGGGGGCTACGAGCAGTACTTC | CASSYAPGGYEQYF
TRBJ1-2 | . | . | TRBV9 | TGTGCCAGCAGCGTAGGATCTATCCCCCCAGGCTATGGCTACACCTTC | CASSVGSIPPGYGYTF
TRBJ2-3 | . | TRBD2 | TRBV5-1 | TGCGCCAGCAGCCGCGTTAGCGGGGGGGGAGATACGCAGTATTTT | CASSRVSGGGDTQYF
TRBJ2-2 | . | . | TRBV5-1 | TGCGCCAGCAGCCAAGGGAACACCGGGGAGCTGTTTTTT | CASSQGNTGELFF
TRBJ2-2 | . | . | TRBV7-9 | TGTGCCAGCAGATCAGGGTCGGGATTAAACACCGGGGAGCTGTTTTTT | CASRSGSGLNTGELFF
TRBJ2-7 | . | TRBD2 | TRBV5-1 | TGCGCCAGCAGCCTCACTAGCGGGCCAAACTACGAGCAGTACTTC | CASSLTSGPNYEQYF
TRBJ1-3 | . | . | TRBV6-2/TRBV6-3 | TGTGCCAGCAGTCGCCTGAGGGTAACCACTGGAAACACCATATATTTT | CASSRLRVTTGNTIYF
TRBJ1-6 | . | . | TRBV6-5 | TGTGCCAGCAGTCCTCGAGACGGACTGACCTTCCCCCTCCACTTT | CASSPRDGLTFPLHF